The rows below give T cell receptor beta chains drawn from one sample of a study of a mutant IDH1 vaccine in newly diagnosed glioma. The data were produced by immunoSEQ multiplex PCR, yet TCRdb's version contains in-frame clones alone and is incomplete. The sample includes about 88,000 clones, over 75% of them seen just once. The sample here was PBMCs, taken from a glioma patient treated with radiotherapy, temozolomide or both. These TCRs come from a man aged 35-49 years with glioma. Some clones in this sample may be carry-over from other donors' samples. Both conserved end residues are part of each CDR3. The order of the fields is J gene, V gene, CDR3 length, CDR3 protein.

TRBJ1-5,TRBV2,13,CASTMGGHQPQHF
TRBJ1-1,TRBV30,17,CAWSLRDRGLSLAEAFF
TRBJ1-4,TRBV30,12,CAWRQGNEKLFF
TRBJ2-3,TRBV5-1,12,CASSLVTDTQYF
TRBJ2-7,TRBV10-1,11,CATSAGYEQYF
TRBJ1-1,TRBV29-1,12,CSVERENTEAFF
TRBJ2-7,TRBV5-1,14,CASSSPPGTYEQYF
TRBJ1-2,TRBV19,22,CASSMLIGGNSREGRENYGYTF
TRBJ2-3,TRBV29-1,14,CSAQGGGWGDTQYF
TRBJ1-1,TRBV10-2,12,CASNSRNTEAFF
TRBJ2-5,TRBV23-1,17,CASSQYPLTSFAETQYF
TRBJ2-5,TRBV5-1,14,CASRRDQGQETQYF
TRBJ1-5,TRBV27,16,CASSPLRGQSNQPQHF
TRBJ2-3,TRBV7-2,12,CASSLTRDTQYF
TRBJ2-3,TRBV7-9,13,CASGQGSTDTQYF
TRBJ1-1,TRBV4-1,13,CARLGGVCTEAFF
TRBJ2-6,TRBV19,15,CASRSDSSGANVLTF
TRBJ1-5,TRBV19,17,CASSMWSLQGGGQPQHF
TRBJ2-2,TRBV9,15,CASSRGQWGTGELFF
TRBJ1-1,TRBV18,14,CASSPRQGDTEAFF
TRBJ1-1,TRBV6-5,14,CASKPSGRYTEAFF
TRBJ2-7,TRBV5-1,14,CASTRTRGPYEQYF
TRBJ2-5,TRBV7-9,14,CASSLGTNQETQYF
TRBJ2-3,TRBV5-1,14,CASSLEQSTDTQYF
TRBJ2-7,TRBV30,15,CAWSDGTPSSYEQYF
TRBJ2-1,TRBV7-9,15,CASSLAGGPLNEQFF
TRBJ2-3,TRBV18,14,CASSDRVGADTQYF
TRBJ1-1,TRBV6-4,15,CASRIGSGAGTEAFF
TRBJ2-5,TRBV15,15,CATSRDLGSGETQYF
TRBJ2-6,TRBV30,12,CAWSGGANVLTF
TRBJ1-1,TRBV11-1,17,CASSPRGQGSMIAEAFF
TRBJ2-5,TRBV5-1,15,CASSLASRTGETQYF
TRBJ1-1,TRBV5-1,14,CASSLGWGNTEAFF
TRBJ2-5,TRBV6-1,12,CASSLVWETQYF
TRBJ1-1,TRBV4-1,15,CASSQETGTGGEAFF
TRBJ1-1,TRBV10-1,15,CASSEGRGLNTEAFF
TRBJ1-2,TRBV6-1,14,CASSGTGIIYGYTF
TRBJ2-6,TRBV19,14,CASSSGTGANVLTF
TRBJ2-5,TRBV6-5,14,CASSPGQPQETQYF
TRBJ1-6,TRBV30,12,CAWTLPGSPLHF
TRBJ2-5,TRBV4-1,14,CASSVGGTQETQYF
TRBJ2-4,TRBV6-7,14,CATDRFLAKNIQYF
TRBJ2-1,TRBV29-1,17,CSVDGLSGGSSYNEQFF
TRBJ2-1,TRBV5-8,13,CASSRWKSDEQFF
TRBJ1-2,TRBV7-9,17,CASSLARGTPRTDGYTF
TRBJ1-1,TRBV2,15,CASSEASVAGSKAFF
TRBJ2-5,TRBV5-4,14,CAAAKAGFPETQYF
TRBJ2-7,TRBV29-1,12,CSAGTGIYEQYF